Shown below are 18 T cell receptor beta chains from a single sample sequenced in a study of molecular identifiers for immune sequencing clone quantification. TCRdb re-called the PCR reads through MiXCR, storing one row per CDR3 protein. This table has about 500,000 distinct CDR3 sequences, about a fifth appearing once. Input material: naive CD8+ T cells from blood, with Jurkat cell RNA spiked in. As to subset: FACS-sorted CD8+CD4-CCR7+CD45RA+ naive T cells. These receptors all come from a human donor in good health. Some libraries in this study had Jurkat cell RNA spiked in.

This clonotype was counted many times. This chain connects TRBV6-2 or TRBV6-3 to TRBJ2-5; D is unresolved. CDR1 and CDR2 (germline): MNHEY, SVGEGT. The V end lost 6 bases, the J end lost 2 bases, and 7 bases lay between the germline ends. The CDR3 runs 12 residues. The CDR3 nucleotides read TGTGCCAGCAGCGACGATCAAGAGACCCAGTACTTC. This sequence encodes CASSDDQETQYF.

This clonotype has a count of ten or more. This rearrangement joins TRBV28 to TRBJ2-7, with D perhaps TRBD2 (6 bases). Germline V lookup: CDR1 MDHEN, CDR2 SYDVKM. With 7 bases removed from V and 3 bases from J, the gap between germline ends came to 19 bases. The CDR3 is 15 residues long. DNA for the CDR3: TGTGCCAGCACCGAACGACTAGATCGTAGCTACGAGCAGTACTTC. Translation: CASTERLDRSYEQYF.

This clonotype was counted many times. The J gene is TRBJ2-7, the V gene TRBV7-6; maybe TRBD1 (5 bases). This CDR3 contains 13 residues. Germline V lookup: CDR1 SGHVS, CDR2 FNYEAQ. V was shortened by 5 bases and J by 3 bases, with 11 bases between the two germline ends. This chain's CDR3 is CASSAGHLYEQYF. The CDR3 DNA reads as TGTGCCAGCAGCGCCGGACACCTCTACGAGCAGTACTTC.

The CDR3 region is CATSDLATGELFF. DNA for the CDR3: TGTGCCACCAGTGATTTAGCGACCGGGGAGCTGTTTTTT. V is TRBV24-1 and J is TRBJ2-2; unclear D gene. The length of the CDR3 is 13 residues. V was trimmed by 1 base and J by 5 bases, leaving 4 bases between them. Germline V gene lookup returns CDR1 KGHDR and CDR2 SFDVKD.

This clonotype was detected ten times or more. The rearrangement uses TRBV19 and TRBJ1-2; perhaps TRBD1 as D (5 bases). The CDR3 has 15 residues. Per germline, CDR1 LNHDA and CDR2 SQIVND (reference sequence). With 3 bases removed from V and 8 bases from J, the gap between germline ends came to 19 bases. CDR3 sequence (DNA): TGTGCCAGTAGTATCTTCGACAGAGCTCCCGGAGGCTACACCTTC. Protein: CASSIFDRAPGGYTF.

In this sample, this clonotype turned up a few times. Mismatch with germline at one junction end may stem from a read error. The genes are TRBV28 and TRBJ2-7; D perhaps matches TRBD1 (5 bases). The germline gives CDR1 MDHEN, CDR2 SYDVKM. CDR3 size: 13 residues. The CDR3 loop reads CVSSLGRAYEQYF. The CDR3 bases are TGTGTCAGCAGTTTAGGCAGGGCCTACGAGCAGTACTTC.

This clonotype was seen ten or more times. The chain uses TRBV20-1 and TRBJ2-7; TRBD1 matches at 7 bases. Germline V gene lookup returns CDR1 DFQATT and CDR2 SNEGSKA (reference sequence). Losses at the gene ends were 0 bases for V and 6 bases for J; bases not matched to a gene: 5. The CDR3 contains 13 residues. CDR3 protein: CSARDSDRVEQYF. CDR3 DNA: TGCAGTGCTAGAGACTCAGACAGGGTCGAGCAGTACTTC.

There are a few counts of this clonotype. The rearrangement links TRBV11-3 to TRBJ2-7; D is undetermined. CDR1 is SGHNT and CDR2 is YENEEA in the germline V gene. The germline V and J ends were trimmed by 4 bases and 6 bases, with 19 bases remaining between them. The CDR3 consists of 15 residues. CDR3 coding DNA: TGTGCCAGCAGCTCGGATGTCGGCTTAGAATCCGAGCAGTACTTC. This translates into CASSSDVGLESEQYF.

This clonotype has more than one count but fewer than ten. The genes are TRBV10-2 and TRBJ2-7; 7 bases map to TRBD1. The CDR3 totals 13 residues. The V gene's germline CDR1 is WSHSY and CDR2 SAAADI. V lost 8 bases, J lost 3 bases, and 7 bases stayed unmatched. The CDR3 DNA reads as TGCGCCAGCGCGGCCGGGACAGACTACGAGCAGTACTTC. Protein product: CASAAGTDYEQYF.

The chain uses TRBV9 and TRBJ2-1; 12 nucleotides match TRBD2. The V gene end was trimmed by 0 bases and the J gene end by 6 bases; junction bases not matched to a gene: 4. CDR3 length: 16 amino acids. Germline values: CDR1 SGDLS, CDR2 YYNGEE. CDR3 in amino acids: CASSVETSGGLNEQFF. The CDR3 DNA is TGTGCCAGCAGCGTAGAGACTAGCGGGGGTCTCAATGAGCAGTTCTTC.

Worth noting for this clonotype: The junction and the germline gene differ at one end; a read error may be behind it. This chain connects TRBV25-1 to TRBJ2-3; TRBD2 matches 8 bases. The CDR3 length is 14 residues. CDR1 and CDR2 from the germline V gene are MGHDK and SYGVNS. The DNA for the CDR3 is TGTGCCTGCAGTGAAGGACTAGCTGCAGATACGCAGTATTTT. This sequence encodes CACSEGLAADTQYF.

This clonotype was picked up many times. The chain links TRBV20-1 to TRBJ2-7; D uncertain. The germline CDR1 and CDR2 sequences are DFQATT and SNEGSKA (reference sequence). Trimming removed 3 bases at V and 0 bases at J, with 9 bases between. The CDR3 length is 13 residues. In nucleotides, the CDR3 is TGCAGTGCTAGGCCGCCGTACTCCTACGAGCAGTACTTC. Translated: CSARPPYSYEQYF.

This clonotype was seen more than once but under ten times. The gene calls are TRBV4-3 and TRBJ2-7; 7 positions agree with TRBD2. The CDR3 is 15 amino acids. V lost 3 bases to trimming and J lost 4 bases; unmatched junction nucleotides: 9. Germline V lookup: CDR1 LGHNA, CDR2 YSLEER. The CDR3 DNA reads TGCGCCAGCAGCCATTCGTCGGGACTAAAATACGAGCAGTACTTC. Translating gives CASSHSSGLKYEQYF.

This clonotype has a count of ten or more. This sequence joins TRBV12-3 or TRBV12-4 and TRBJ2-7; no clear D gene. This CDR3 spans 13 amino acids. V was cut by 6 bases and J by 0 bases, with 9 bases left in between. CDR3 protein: CASRPGTSYEQYF. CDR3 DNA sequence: TGTGCCAGCAGGCCAGGCACCTCCTACGAGCAGTACTTC.

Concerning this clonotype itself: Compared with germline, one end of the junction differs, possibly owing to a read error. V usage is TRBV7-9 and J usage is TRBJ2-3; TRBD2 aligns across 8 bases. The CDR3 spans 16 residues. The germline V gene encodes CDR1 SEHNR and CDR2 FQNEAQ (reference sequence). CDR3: CASSPVAGSGPDSQYF. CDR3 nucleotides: TGTGCCAGCAGCCCCGTAGCGGGATCAGGACCAGATTCGCAGTATTTT.

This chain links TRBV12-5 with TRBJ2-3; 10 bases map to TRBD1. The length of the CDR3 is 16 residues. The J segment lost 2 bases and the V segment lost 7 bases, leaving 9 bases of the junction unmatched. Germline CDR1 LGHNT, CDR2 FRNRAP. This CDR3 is CASDHWTGGDTDTQYF. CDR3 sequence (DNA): TGTGCTAGTGACCACTGGACAGGGGGAGACACAGATACGCAGTATTTT.

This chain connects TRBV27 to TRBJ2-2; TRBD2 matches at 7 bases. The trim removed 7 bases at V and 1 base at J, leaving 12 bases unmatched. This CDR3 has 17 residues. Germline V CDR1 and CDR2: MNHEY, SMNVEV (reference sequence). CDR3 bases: TGTGCCAGCACGTCTCATCTCCTAGCGGTGAACACCGGGGAGCTGTTTTTT. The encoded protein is CASTSHLLAVNTGELFF.

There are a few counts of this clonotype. CDR3 bases: TGCAGTGCTCGAAGTCAGGATACTTCCTACGAGCAGTACTTC. Translating it yields CSARSQDTSYEQYF. The chain is built from TRBV20-1 and TRBJ2-7, with D hard to call. The germline gives CDR1 DFQATT, CDR2 SNEGSKA (reference sequence). This CDR3 has 14 residues. V lost 5 bases to trimming and J lost 1 base, with 15 bases between them.